This passage covers 24 T cell receptor beta chains from one sample sequenced in a study of blood T cell repertoires in COVID-19. TCRdb's copy holds only in-frame clones and misses some; the assay was immunoSEQ multiplex PCR. Of 160,000 or so clones in the sample, roughly 90% were seen once. The sample comprised peripheral blood. The receptors shown here come from a man aged 18 to 29 with acute or convalescent COVID-19.

The chain is built from TRBV5-5 and TRBJ1-4; 7 positions match TRBD1. The V gene's germline CDR1 is SGHKS and CDR2 YYEKEE (reference sequence). Trimming cost V 6 bases and J 7 bases; bases outside gene matches: 9. The CDR3 sequence is 14 residues long. Here the CDR3 DNA reads TGTGCCAGCACCCTGACAGGGTGGACTGAAAAACTGTTTTTT. It codes for CASTLTGWTEKLFF.

The chain links TRBV19 to TRBJ1-2; 7 nucleotides match TRBD1. The trim removed 5 bases at V and 3 bases at J, leaving 15 bases unmatched. The CDR3 length is 17 residues. Germline V CDR1 and CDR2: LNHDA, SQIVND (reference sequence). In nucleotides, the CDR3 is TGTGCCAGTAGTGCGGGACAGTCAACTCTCGGATACTATGGCTACACCTTC. This translates into CASSAGQSTLGYYGYTF.

The rearrangement uses TRBV23-1 and TRBJ1-5; D might be TRBD1 (5 bases). TRBV23-1 is marked as an open reading frame, function uncertain. V was clipped by 6 bases and J by 1 base, with 16 bases between them. This CDR3 is 16 amino acids long. The CDR3 region is CASSFGRGGSNQPQHF. For the CDR3, the DNA is TGCGCCAGCAGCTTTGGCCGGGGGGGAAGCAATCAGCCCCAGCATTTT.

The V gene is TRBV27, the J gene TRBJ1-1; no clear D. The CDR3 sequence is 14 residues long. V gave up 5 bases and J gave up 1 base, with 11 bases separating them. The germline V gene has CDR1 MNHEY and CDR2 SMNVEV (reference sequence). CDR3 region: CASSRGYQNTEAFF. CDR3 nucleotides: TGTGCCAGCAGTCGGGGATACCAGAACACTGAAGCTTTCTTT.

V gene TRBV4-1 combines with J gene TRBJ2-3, with D tentatively TRBD1 (5 bases). Trimming left V 8 bases short and J 1 base short, with 16 bases between. Germline V lookup: CDR1 MGHRA, CDR2 YSYEKL. The CDR3 has 15 residues. The DNA for the CDR3 is TGCGCCAGCGGTGGCAGGGATTTGGGCACAGATACGCAGTATTTT. It translates to CASGGRDLGTDTQYF.

The chain couples TRBV19 to TRBJ2-7, with a possible D match to TRBD2 (6 bases). The CDR3 is 13 amino acids. The germline V gene encodes CDR1 LNHDA and CDR2 SQIVND (reference sequence). Trimming removed 7 bases from V and 2 bases from J, with 12 bases in between. CDR3 DNA sequence: TGTGCCAGTACCGGGACTGACCCCTACGAGCAGTACTTC. Its protein product is CASTGTDPYEQYF.

The chain has TRBV5-8 and TRBJ1-1, with 9 bases aligning to TRBD1. Germline V gene sequence: CDR1 SGHTS, CDR2 YDEGEE. Trimming cost V 5 bases and J 4 bases; bases outside gene matches: 3. The CDR3 contains 13 residues. The CDR3 bases are TGTGCCAGCAGATACAGGGGGCTCACTGAAGCTTTCTTT. Protein: CASRYRGLTEAFF.

The CDR3 bases are TGCAGCGTAAAGCCCCTCGGGAACTATGGCTACACCTTC. This encodes CSVKPLGNYGYTF. V gene TRBV29-1 combines with J gene TRBJ1-2; D gene unclear. Germline V gives CDR1 SQVTM, CDR2 ANQGSEA. This CDR3 contains 13 residues. V was pared by 6 bases and J by 2 bases, with 13 bases between.

This chain links TRBV11-2 with TRBJ2-3; D possibly corresponds to TRBD1 (5 bases). This CDR3 spans 15 amino acids. CDR1 and CDR2 (germline): SGHAT, FQNNGV. V was trimmed by 0 bases and J by 6 bases, leaving 13 bases between them. In DNA, the CDR3 is TGTGCCAGCAGCTTAGATGGGGCTGGGGCGGATACGCAGTATTTT. It encodes CASSLDGAGADTQYF.

The rearrangement links TRBV5-1 to TRBJ2-1; D is possibly TRBD1 (7 bases). The CDR3 consists of 15 residues. CDR1 is SGHRS and CDR2 is YFSETQ in the germline V gene. V dropped 0 bases and J dropped 6 bases, with 13 bases sitting between them. As DNA, the CDR3 is TGCGCCAGCAGCTTGGCCGCGGGACAGACCAATGAGCAGTTCTTC. Its protein product is CASSLAAGQTNEQFF.

This clone was seen once. The V gene is TRBV30, the J gene TRBJ1-2, with a possible D match to TRBD1 (5 bases). This CDR3 has 14 residues. Germline V CDR1 and CDR2: GTSNPN, SVGIG (reference sequence). Trimming stripped 0 bases from V and 5 bases from J, with 13 bases between. The CDR3 DNA follows: TGTGCCTGGAGTGTACGGCAGGGCTCTTATGGCTACACCTTC. Translating gives CAWSVRQGSYGYTF.

The CDR3 sequence: CASSWGLVGNTIYF. The CDR3 DNA follows: TGTGCCAGCAGCTGGGGACTGGTTGGAAACACCATATATTTT. This chain connects TRBV5-6 to TRBJ1-3, with D perhaps matching TRBD1 (5 bases). Germline V gene data show CDR1 as SGHDT and CDR2 as YYEEEE. The germline V and J ends were trimmed by 3 bases and 3 bases, with 10 bases remaining between them. The length of the CDR3 is 14 residues.

The rearrangement joins TRBV5-1 to TRBJ2-5; 7 positions match TRBD1. J lost 3 bases, V lost 1 base, and 3 bases had no gene match. This CDR3 spans 14 amino acids. Germline CDR1 is SGHRS and CDR2 is YFSETQ. CDR3 bases: TGCGCCAGCAGCTTGCGGGACAGCAAAGAGACCCAGTACTTC. Its translation: CASSLRDSKETQYF.

The chain joins TRBV5-6 to TRBJ1-6; D perhaps matches TRBD1 (6 bases). Germline CDR1 reads SGHDT; CDR2 reads YYEEEE. V lost 0 bases and J 7 bases, leaving 11 bases between the germline ends. This CDR3 comprises 15 residues. This CDR3 is CASSLAGTTNSPLHF. CDR3 nucleotides: TGTGCCAGCAGCTTGGCCGGGACAACGAATTCACCCCTCCACTTT.

The genes are TRBV5-1 and TRBJ2-3; the match to TRBD2 covers 14 bases. Germline CDR1 reads SGHRS; CDR2 reads YFSETQ. V trimming: 8 bases; J trimming: 6 bases; junction bases outside the gene matches: 5. The CDR3 runs to 14 residues. Here the CDR3 reads CASGTSGGSDTQYF. For the CDR3, the DNA is TGCGCCAGTGGGACTAGCGGGGGTAGCGATACGCAGTATTTT.

This rearrangement joins TRBV5-1 to TRBJ1-4; D gene ambiguous. Trimming took off 5 bases at V and 2 bases at J, with 10 bases between the two ends. This CDR3 comprises 14 residues. Germline V gives CDR1 SGHRS, CDR2 YFSETQ. CDR3 coding DNA: TGCGCCAGCAGAAAGGAGCTCACTAATGAAAAACTGTTTTTT. Residues: CASRKELTNEKLFF.

J is TRBJ1-5 and V is TRBV24-1; D is perhaps TRBD1 (5 bases). There are 16 residues in the CDR3. The V gene lost 1 base and the J gene lost 5 bases, with 14 bases spanning the gap. Germline V gene sequence: CDR1 KGHDR, CDR2 SFDVKD. The CDR3 DNA reads TGTGCCACCAGTGATTTAGACAGTAGGTACGATCAGCCCCAGCATTTT. Translated, it gives CATSDLDSRYDQPQHF.

In DNA, the CDR3 is TGTGCCAGCAGCTTAAGGCAGGGGAGCACAGATACGCAGTATTTT. Translated, it gives CASSLRQGSTDTQYF. The chain has TRBV7-9 and TRBJ2-3; D may be TRBD1 (6 bases). The CDR3 runs 15 residues. The germline V gene has CDR1 SEHNR and CDR2 FQNEAQ (reference sequence). Trimming took off 2 bases at V and 0 bases at J, with 9 bases between the two ends. Together with reference TRBV7-9 and TRBJ2-3, the CDR3 gives the full variable domain: DTGVSQNPRHKITKRGQNVTFRCDPISEHNRLYWYRQTLGQGPEFLTYFQNEAQLEKSRLLSDRFSAERPKGSFSTLEIQRTEQGDSAMYLCASSLRQGSTDTQYFGPGTRLTVL.

The rearrangement uses TRBV27 and TRBJ1-6; 7 bases line up with TRBD1. V shed 5 bases and J 0 bases; nucleotides not matched to a gene: 7. Per the germline V gene, CDR1 is MNHEY and CDR2 is SMNVEV (reference sequence). The length of the CDR3 is 17 residues. For the CDR3, the DNA is TGTGCCAGCAGTCCCGGGACAGTTAGCTCCTATAATTCACCCCTCCACTTT. Amino acids: CASSPGTVSSYNSPLHF.

The J gene is TRBJ1-6, the V gene TRBV19; 7 bases agree with TRBD1. The CDR3 loop spans 14 amino acids. CDR1 is LNHDA and CDR2 is SQIVND in the germline V gene (reference sequence). The J segment lost 9 bases and the V segment lost 8 bases, leaving 10 bases of the junction unmatched. Here the CDR3 reads CASGDRVEGSPLHF. CDR3 DNA sequence: TGTGCCAGTGGTGACAGGGTCGAAGGTTCACCCCTCCACTTT.

This chain links TRBV7-9 with TRBJ2-3, with 8 bases that match TRBD1. This CDR3 has 15 residues. The trim removed 5 bases at V and 2 bases at J, leaving 6 bases unmatched. Germline V gene data show CDR1 as SEHNR and CDR2 as FQNEAQ (reference sequence). In DNA, the CDR3 is TGTGCCAGCAGCCCTGACAGGGGACACACAGATACGCAGTATTTT. Protein sequence: CASSPDRGHTDTQYF.

This chain joins TRBV6-5 and TRBJ1-3, with D possibly matching TRBD1 (5 bases). Germline V gene data show CDR1 as MNHEY and CDR2 as SVGAGI. This CDR3 is 16 amino acids long. V lost 2 bases and J lost 2, with 13 bases in between. CDR3 protein: CASSYDGAGTGNTIYF. The DNA of the CDR3 is TGTGCCAGCAGTTACGATGGGGCAGGGACTGGAAACACCATATATTTT.

The chain uses TRBV6-1 and TRBJ2-7, with a possible D match to TRBD1 (6 bases). This CDR3 is 15 amino acids long. Germline V gene data show CDR1 as MNHNS and CDR2 as SASEGT. Deletions cut 3 bases from V and 3 bases from J, with 15 bases between. CDR3 DNA: TGTGCCAGCAGTGAGAGGGGGACGATGGTCTACGAGCAGTACTTC. As protein: CASSERGTMVYEQYF.

This clone was seen a single time. The chain couples TRBV19 to TRBJ1-1; D may be TRBD1 (5 bases). V lost 5 bases and J lost 6, with 10 bases in between. This CDR3 is built from 12 residues. Germline V gene sequence: CDR1 LNHDA, CDR2 SQIVND (reference sequence). The CDR3: CASSGGVAEAFF. Here the CDR3 DNA reads TGTGCCAGTAGTGGGGGGGTCGCTGAAGCTTTCTTT.